Each of the 24 T cell receptor beta chains below was sequenced from the same sample in a study of CD8+ T cells in alopecia areata (dated by TCRdb to 2016 to 2019). Library creation used the immunoSEQ multiplex PCR assay. RNA was extracted from all samples and reverse transcribed into cDNA, which served as template for TCR sequencing. TCRdb took this table from immuneACCESS and kept in-frame rearrangements with V and J called. Such tables lack part of the clones; where checked against another copy, unresolved V genes explain under half of the gap, and the rest is unexplained. The sample contains tens of thousands of clones, 51% of them found a single time. Together, the top ten hold approximately 5.4% of the sample. Sequencing was done on a sample of NKG2D-high CD8+ T cells sorted from blood. Read against the paper, the sample's cell subset or site label means: sorted CD8+ NKG2D-high blood T cells. All receptors come from a human donor with alopecia areata.

The chain couples TRBV6-5 to TRBJ2-3; 8 bases fit TRBD1. The CDR3 loop spans 14 amino acids. The V segment lost 5 bases and the J segment 4 bases; nucleotides outside the gene matches: 5. CDR1 is MNHEY, CDR2 SVGAGI, per germline. The CDR3 protein is CASSGRDRPDTQYF. The CDR3, as DNA: TGTGCCAGCAGTGGCCGGGACAGGCCAGATACGCAGTATTTT.

The rearrangement links TRBV9 to TRBJ2-3, with D hard to call. From germline, CDR1 is SGDLS and CDR2 YYNGEE. V was pared by 4 bases and J by 1 base, with 13 bases between. The CDR3 extends over 15 amino acids. This CDR3 reads CASSPGWGGTDTQYF. The DNA for the CDR3 is TGTGCCAGCAGCCCCGGGTGGGGTGGCACAGATACGCAGTATTTT.

This chain uses TRBV13 with TRBJ1-2; TRBD1 is a possible D gene (6 bases). The V gene's germline CDR1 is PRHDT and CDR2 FYEKMQ (reference sequence). This CDR3 is built from 17 residues. Trimming shortened V by 5 bases and J by 0 bases, and 19 bases separated the two germline ends. The CDR3 loop reads CASSLLRGQGANYGYTF. Written as DNA, the CDR3 is TGTGCCAGCAGCCTCTTGCGGGGGCAGGGAGCTAACTATGGCTACACCTTC.

The V call is TRBV28, the J call TRBJ2-7; D is uncertain. This CDR3 spans 15 amino acids. Per the germline V gene, CDR1 is MDHEN and CDR2 is SYDVKM. V lost 6 bases to trimming and J lost 3 bases, with 18 bases between them. CDR3 region: CASREETTNIYEQYF. The CDR3 coding sequence is TGTGCCAGCAGAGAGGAAACAACGAATATCTACGAGCAGTACTTC.

This clone has only one observation. V usage is TRBV10-2 and J usage is TRBJ2-1; 12 bases match TRBD2. Trimming removed 10 bases from V and 4 bases from J; junction bases left unmatched: 5. Germline values: CDR1 WSHSY, CDR2 SAAADI. The CDR3 consists of 14 residues. The CDR3 spells CATALAGGYNEQFF. Written as DNA, the CDR3 is TGCGCCACCGCTCTAGCGGGGGGGTACAATGAGCAGTTCTTC.

The rearrangement links TRBV4-1 to TRBJ2-5; D remains unclear. Trimming took off 0 bases at V and 0 bases at J, with 5 bases between the two ends. The CDR3 extends over 14 amino acids. Per the germline V gene, CDR1 is MGHRA and CDR2 is YSYEKL. The CDR3 here is CASSQDPDQETQYF. The CDR3 region has the DNA TGCGCCAGCAGCCAAGATCCGGACCAAGAGACCCAGTACTTC.

V and J are TRBV29-1 and TRBJ2-5; D is unresolved. V was trimmed by 5 bases and J by 5 bases, leaving 12 bases between them. Germline V gives CDR1 SQVTM, CDR2 ANQGSEA. The CDR3 consists of 12 residues. The chain's CDR3 is CSVLGIQETQYF. The CDR3 DNA reads TGCAGCGTTCTAGGAATTCAGGAGACCCAGTACTTC.

This sequence joins TRBV27 and TRBJ1-5; tentative D call: TRBD1 (6 bases). CDR3 size: 13 residues. V was shortened by 0 bases and J by 15 bases, with 15 bases between the two germline ends. Germline V gene sequence: CDR1 MNHEY, CDR2 SMNVEV (reference sequence). CDR3 sequence reads: CASSLSIPGTWHF. The CDR3 coding sequence is TGTGCCAGCAGTTTATCGATTCCGGGGACATGGCATTTT.

This clone came up a few times. The rearrangement uses TRBV23-1 and TRBJ2-2; TRBD2 might be the D (5 bases). TRBV23-1 is given ORF status, its function remaining uncertain. V lost 0 bases, J lost 3 bases, and 11 bases lay in between. This CDR3 is 16 amino acids long. CDR3 protein: CASSQSEREDTGELFF. As DNA, the CDR3 is TGCGCCAGCAGTCAATCTGAGAGGGAAGACACCGGGGAGCTGTTTTTT.

The genes are TRBV13 and TRBJ2-3; the D gene is possibly TRBD2 (5 bases). Germline V gene data show CDR1 as PRHDT and CDR2 as FYEKMQ (reference sequence). This CDR3 contains 15 residues. The V gene lost 4 bases and the J gene lost 1 base, with 12 bases spanning the gap. As DNA, the CDR3 is TGTGCCAGCAGCTCTCGGACTCTGGGCACAGATACGCAGTATTTT. It is translated as CASSSRTLGTDTQYF.

The rearrangement joins TRBV28 to TRBJ1-5; D is uncertain. The germline V gene encodes CDR1 MDHEN and CDR2 SYDVKM. The CDR3 length is 14 residues. Trimming took 6 bases from V and 0 from J, leaving 9 bases between them. The CDR3 DNA follows: TGTGCCAGCAGCGGAGAGTATAGCAATCAGCCCCAGCATTTT. The encoded protein is CASSGEYSNQPQHF.

The chain uses TRBV27 and TRBJ2-7, with TRBD2 identical over 8 bases. The ends lost 3 bases at V and 2 bases at J; junction bases unmatched: 6. CDR3 length: 15 residues. Germline V gene lookup returns CDR1 MNHEY and CDR2 SMNVEV (reference sequence). The CDR3 here is CASSFGSGGPYEQYF. CDR3 in DNA: TGTGCCAGCAGTTTCGGGAGCGGGGGCCCCTACGAGCAGTACTTC.

The sample holds one count of this clone. This chain links TRBV6-9 with TRBJ2-1; 9 bases match TRBD2. The trim removed 7 bases at V and 4 bases at J, leaving 8 bases unmatched. Germline-derived CDR1 and CDR2 are MNHGY and SVAAGI. This CDR3 spans 15 amino acids. The CDR3, as DNA: TGTGCCAGCACCGGGACTAGCCCCCCGTACAATGAGCAGTTCTTC. Its translation is CASTGTSPPYNEQFF.

The CDR3 nucleotides read TGTGCCAGCAAGCCCGAGACAGCGAACACTGAAGCTTTCTTT. This translates into CASKPETANTEAFF. The chain uses TRBV27 and TRBJ1-1, with a weak D call TRBD1 (5 bases). V lost 7 bases and J lost 1, with 13 bases in between. This CDR3 is built from 14 residues. The germline V gene encodes CDR1 MNHEY and CDR2 SMNVEV (reference sequence).

V and J are TRBV30 and TRBJ2-5; D not resolved. Trimming cost V 0 bases and J 5 bases, with 7 bases left between them. Germline V gives CDR1 GTSNPN, CDR2 SVGIG (reference sequence). The CDR3 sequence is 12 residues long. CDR3 sequence: CAWSVVEETQYF. DNA of the CDR3: TGTGCCTGGAGTGTAGTCGAGGAGACCCAGTACTTC.

The chain employs TRBV6-1 and TRBJ1-1, with D unresolved. Deletions cut 3 bases from V and 4 bases from J, with 6 bases between. CDR1 and CDR2 from the germline V gene are MNHNS and SASEGT. The CDR3 is made up of 12 amino acids. This CDR3 is CASSEGGTEAFF. DNA for the CDR3: TGTGCCAGCAGTGAGGGTGGCACTGAAGCTTTCTTT.

This clone was found a few times. The chain links TRBV5-6 to TRBJ2-1; D ambiguous. This CDR3 comprises 16 residues. The V gene lost 4 bases and the J gene lost 3 bases, with 17 bases spanning the gap. Germline V gene lookup returns CDR1 SGHDT and CDR2 YYEEEE. CDR3 protein: CASSPDSWQSYNEQFF. DNA for the CDR3: TGTGCCAGCAGCCCCGACTCTTGGCAGAGCTACAATGAGCAGTTCTTC. The full variable domain, completed using reference TRBV5-6 and TRBJ2-1, is DAGVTQSPTHLIKTRGQQVTLRCSPKSGHDTVSWYQQALGQGPQFIFQYYEEEERQRGNFPDRFSGHQFPNYSSELNVNALLLGDSALYLCASSPDSWQSYNEQFFGPGTRLTVL.

V gene TRBV11-3 combines with J gene TRBJ1-2; D is uncertain. CDR1 SGHNT and CDR2 YENEEA come from the germline V gene. Trimming cost V 4 bases and J 2 bases, with 17 bases left between them. The CDR3 covers 16 residues. CDR3 DNA: TGTGCCAGCAGCTCATCCTTCAGGCCAGGAAACTATGGCTACACCTTC. Protein product: CASSSSFRPGNYGYTF.

The CDR3 DNA sequence: TGCAGCGTCCCCAGGGGAAGCTCCTACAATGAGCAGTTCTTC. Its translation is CSVPRGSSYNEQFF. The rearrangement links TRBV29-1 to TRBJ2-1; D may be TRBD1 (6 bases). Trimming shortened V by 6 bases and J by 0 bases, and 12 bases separated the two germline ends. This CDR3 is 14 amino acids long. Germline CDR1 is SQVTM and CDR2 is ANQGSEA.

The rearrangement uses TRBV19 and TRBJ1-1; D call uncertain. The ends were cut back, 5 bases at V and 6 bases at J, with 13 bases in the middle. The CDR3 length is 13 residues. The germline gives CDR1 LNHDA, CDR2 SQIVND (reference sequence). CDR3 sequence (DNA): TGTGCCAGTAGTCGTGCCTTCCACGCTGAAGCTTTCTTT. Its protein product is CASSRAFHAEAFF.

This clone was seen a handful of times. J is TRBJ1-2 and V is TRBV27; TRBD1 might be the D (6 bases). Deletions cut 6 bases from V and 5 bases from J, with 10 bases between. CDR3 length equals 12 residues. The germline gives CDR1 MNHEY, CDR2 SMNVEV (reference sequence). CDR3 sequence reads: CASSTTGYGYTF. In DNA, the CDR3 is TGTGCCAGCAGCACGACAGGATATGGCTACACCTTC.

The CDR3 sequence is CASSVGGQETQYF. CDR3 in DNA: TGTGCCAGCAGCGTAGGGGGCCAGGAGACCCAGTACTTC. The rearrangement joins TRBV27 to TRBJ2-5; 7 bases are a match to TRBD1. V shed 6 bases, J shed 5 bases, and the junction held 6 bases outside the gene matches. Germline V gene data show CDR1 as MNHEY and CDR2 as SMNVEV (reference sequence). This CDR3 comprises 13 residues.

This clone turned up a few times. The chain joins TRBV7-9 to TRBJ2-4; a weak D match, TRBD1 (5 bases). Germline V gene lookup returns CDR1 SEHNR and CDR2 FQNEAQ (reference sequence). V shed 7 bases and J shed 5 bases, with 9 bases lying between them. This CDR3 comprises 12 residues. CDR3 sequence reads: CASTDSENIQYF. For the CDR3, the DNA is TGTGCCAGCACTGACAGCGAAAACATTCAGTACTTC.

V and J are TRBV7-3 and TRBJ1-5; D is unresolved. The CDR3 is 13 amino acids. V lost 0 bases to trimming and J lost 7 bases, with 7 bases between them. In germline, CDR1 is SGHTA, CDR2 FQGTGA. The CDR3 sequence is CASSLTAGQPQHF. CDR3 sequence (DNA): TGTGCCAGCAGCTTAACGGCAGGACAGCCCCAGCATTTT.